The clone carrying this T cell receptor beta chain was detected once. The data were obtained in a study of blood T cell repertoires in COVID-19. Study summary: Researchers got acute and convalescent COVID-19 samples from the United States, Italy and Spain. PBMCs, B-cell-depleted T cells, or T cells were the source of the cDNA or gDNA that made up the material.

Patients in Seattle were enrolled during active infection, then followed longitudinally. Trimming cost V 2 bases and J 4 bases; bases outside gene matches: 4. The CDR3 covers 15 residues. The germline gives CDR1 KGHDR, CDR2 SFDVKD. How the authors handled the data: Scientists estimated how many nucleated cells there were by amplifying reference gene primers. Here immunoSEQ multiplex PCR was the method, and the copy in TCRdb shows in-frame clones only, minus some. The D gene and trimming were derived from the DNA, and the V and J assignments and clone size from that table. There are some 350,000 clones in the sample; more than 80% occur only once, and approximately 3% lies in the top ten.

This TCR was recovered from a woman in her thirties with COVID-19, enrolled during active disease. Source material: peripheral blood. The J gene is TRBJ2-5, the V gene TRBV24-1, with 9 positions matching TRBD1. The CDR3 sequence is CATSDWTGEGETQYF. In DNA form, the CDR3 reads TGTGCCACCAGTGATTGGACAGGGGAGGGAGAGACCCAGTACTTC.